The sample holds many counts of the clone carrying this TCR beta chain. The target antigen is unknown. CDR1 is SEHNR, CDR2 FQNEAQ, per germline (reference sequence). The CDR3 is made up of 11 amino acids. The V end was cut by 5 bases, the J end by 7 bases, with 3 bases between. TCRdb recomputed calls from the multiplex PCR reads with MiXCR, one row per CDR3 protein. Here the sample spans 290,000 or so distinct CDR3 sequences, 30% being singletons. This sample was included in a study of breast tumors, draining lymph nodes, adjacent tissues. Breast cancer patients provided tissue from their axillary draining lymph nodes. General study points: Compared with basal-like, luminal-like tumors shared significantly more repertoire with nontumor tissue.

This chain uses TRBV7-9 with TRBJ1-6, with D unclear. This clonotype originated in a female donor with breast cancer. Some clones in this sample may be carry-over from other donors' samples. The sample comprised axillary lymph node tissue. CDR3: CASSLNSPLHF. In DNA form, the CDR3 reads TGTGCCAGCAGCCTCAATTCACCCCTCCACTTT.